This paragraph reports one T cell receptor beta chain. The target antigen is unknown. These donors, healthy bone marrow donors, were studied. V lost 1 base to trimming and J lost 3 bases, with 15 bases between them. Germline CDR1 and CDR2: GTSNPN and SVGIG (reference sequence). The length of the CDR3 is 15 residues. This sample is part of a study of cytomegalovirus exposure and HLA in healthy donors. Study results and caveats: Reported performance of the classifier showed diagnosis of cytomegalovirus status with high specificity and sensitivity. TCR beta V segments were, for the most part, productive about 87% or about 30% of the time in an earlier analysis. Later analysis demonstrated an association between a missense DCLRE1C variant and TCR beta V- and J-gene trimming.

The PCR was carried out with 60 Vbeta primers and 13 Jbeta primers. The method was immunoSEQ multiplex PCR; TCRdb's version includes in-frame clones alone and lacks a portion of them. This table has around 190,000 clones, around 90% appearing once. This clonotype was obtained from a boy aged 2 to 10 in good health and CMV-seronegative. V and J are TRBV30 and TRBJ1-2; D unclear. Material: PBMCs. The CDR3 DNA is TGTGCCTGGAGTGGGAGGGAACACGGACACTATGGCTACACCTTC. Its protein is CAWSGREHGHYGYTF. Filled out from reference TRBV30 and TRBJ1-2, the complete variable domain reads SQTIHQWPATLVQPVGSPLSLECTVEGTSNPNLYWYRQAAGRGLQLLFYSVGIGQISSEVPQNLSASRPQDRQFILSSKKLLLSDSGFYLCAWSGREHGHYGYTFGSGTRLTVV.